These 24 T cell receptor beta chains were all obtained from the same sample, sequenced in a study of T cells after yellow fever vaccination. TCRdb redid the calling of the 5' RACE reads with MiXCR, one entry per CDR3 protein. The sample shows more than 95,000 distinct CDR3 sequences, 7.2% of them seen only once. The sequencing used CD4+ T cells sorted from PBMCs, collected about 49 days after the first yellow fever vaccination. The receptors here all came from a man between 18 and 29 years old who received the YFV17D yellow fever vaccine.

This clonotype occurred many times. The rearrangement uses TRBV5-5 and TRBJ2-5; D remains unclear. Trimming removed 1 base at V and 4 bases at J, with 20 bases between. CDR1 is SGHKS, CDR2 YYEKEE, per germline (reference sequence). This CDR3 spans 17 amino acids. The CDR3 region has the DNA TGTGCCAGCAGCTTGATCCGTACGCGAATCCGAGGAGAGACCCAGTACTTC. Protein: CASSLIRTRIRGETQYF.

This clonotype was observed a handful of times. This chain connects TRBV18 to TRBJ2-7; D not certain. The germline V gene has CDR1 KGHSH and CDR2 LQKENI. Trimming took off 4 bases at V and 2 bases at J, with 12 bases between the two ends. The CDR3 runs 14 residues. DNA for the CDR3: TGTGCCAGCTCACGCCCGCCGGAACCCTACGAGCAGTACTTC. This sequence encodes CASSRPPEPYEQYF. The whole variable domain, remainder taken from reference TRBV18 and TRBJ2-7, is NAGVMQNPRHLVRRRGQEARLRCSPMKGHSHVYWYRQLPEEGLKFMVYLQKENIIDESGMPKERFSAEFPKEGPSILRIQQVVRGDSAAYFCASSRPPEPYEQYFGPGTRLTVT.

This clonotype has at least ten counts. The chain combines TRBV9 with TRBJ2-1; 8 nucleotides align to TRBD1. This CDR3 spans 14 amino acids. With V trimmed by 3 bases and J by 7 bases, 6 bases remained unmatched. CDR1 SGDLS and CDR2 YYNGEE come from the germline V gene. The CDR3 region is CASSATGVANEQFF. CDR3 nucleotide sequence: TGTGCCAGCAGCGCGACAGGGGTGGCGAATGAGCAGTTCTTC. The variable domain in full, completed from reference TRBV9 and TRBJ2-1, reads DSGVTQTPKHLITATGQRVTLRCSPRSGDLSVYWYQQSLDQGLQFLIQYYNGEERAKGNILERFSAQQFPDLHSELNLSSLELGDSALYFCASSATGVANEQFFGPGTRLTVL.

In this sample, this clonotype turned up many times. The V gene is TRBV18, the J gene TRBJ1-1, with 7 positions matching TRBD1. From germline, CDR1 is KGHSH and CDR2 LQKENI. V was clipped by 4 bases and J by 6 bases; unmatched bases: 8. The CDR3 consists of 14 residues. The CDR3 DNA is TGTGCCAGCTCACTGTCAACAGGGGAGGCTGAAGCTTTCTTT. Protein sequence: CASSLSTGEAEAFF. Based on the CDR3 plus reference TRBV18 and TRBJ1-1, the full variable domain is NAGVMQNPRHLVRRRGQEARLRCSPMKGHSHVYWYRQLPEEGLKFMVYLQKENIIDESGMPKERFSAEFPKEGPSILRIQQVVRGDSAAYFCASSLSTGEAEAFFGQGTRLTVV.

At least ten counts were recorded for this clonotype. V gene TRBV20-1 combines with J gene TRBJ1-5; tentatively, D is TRBD1 (5 bases). CDR1 DFQATT and CDR2 SNEGSKA come from the germline V gene (reference sequence). The V gene lost 3 bases and the J gene lost 7 bases, with 13 bases spanning the gap. This CDR3 is built from 13 residues. The CDR3 DNA reads as TGCAGTGCTAGCCCAGGGCCCGACCAGCCCCAGCATTTT. As protein: CSASPGPDQPQHF.

This clonotype appeared many times. V is TRBV7-3 and J is TRBJ1-6; the D gene is possibly TRBD1 (5 bases). V shed 5 bases and J shed 7 bases, with 12 bases lying between them. This CDR3 spans 14 amino acids. CDR1 and CDR2 (germline): SGHTA, FQGTGA. The CDR3 sequence is CASSLQGVNSPLHF. Here the CDR3 DNA reads TGTGCCAGCAGCCTTCAGGGAGTGAATTCACCCCTCCACTTT.

In this sample, this clonotype turned up a few times. CDR3 bases: TGTGCCAGCAGTTTTCGTTTGGCAGGAAAGAACACTGAAGCTTTCTTT. This translates into CASSFRLAGKNTEAFF. The rearrangement joins TRBV6-5 to TRBJ1-1; D is ambiguous. The length of the CDR3 is 16 residues. V lost 4 bases to trimming and J lost 1 base, with 16 bases between them. Germline V gene sequence: CDR1 MNHEY, CDR2 SVGAGI.

As for this clonotype: A much larger clone differs from this one at a single base, so this may be a read error. This sequence joins TRBV12-3 or TRBV12-4 and TRBJ2-2; D might be TRBD2 (5 bases). The CDR3 consists of 15 residues. V lost 7 bases, J lost 5 bases, and 17 bases lay in between. The CDR3, as DNA: TGTGCCAGCAAAGTCATGGGAGTAAGAACCGGGGAGCTGTTTTTT. Its protein is CASKVMGVRTGELFF.

This clonotype came up many times. This chain connects TRBV2 to TRBJ2-7; 7 bases align to TRBD2. With 0 bases clipped from V and 3 bases from J, the junction kept 5 bases outside the gene matches. The CDR3 is 15 amino acids. CDR1 and CDR2 from the germline V gene are SNHLY and FYNNEI. The CDR3 DNA reads as TGTGCCAGCAGTGAAGCGGGGGGGACTTTCTACGAGCAGTACTTC. Translation: CASSEAGGTFYEQYF.

Concerning this clonotype itself: Possible read error: a much larger clone is one base away. The chain recombines TRBV12-3 or TRBV12-4 with TRBJ2-2; D assignment may be TRBD1 or TRBD2 (5 bases each). The CDR3 consists of 13 residues. The CDR3 region has the DNA TGTGCCAGCCAAGACCGATTCACCGGGGACCTGTTTTTT. This gives the protein CASQDRFTGDLFF.

This clonotype has at least ten counts. The chain has TRBV11-2 and TRBJ1-2; 8 nucleotides match TRBD1. The CDR3 is made up of 14 amino acids. Germline lookup yields CDR1 SGHAT and CDR2 FQNNGV. Losses at the gene ends were 8 bases for V and 6 bases for J; bases not matched to a gene: 11. This CDR3 is CASARGLEADGYTF. In nucleotides, the CDR3 is TGTGCCAGCGCCAGGGGGCTCGAGGCCGATGGCTACACCTTC.

There are many counts of this clonotype. The rearrangement links TRBV6-2 or TRBV6-3 to TRBJ1-5, with D unresolved. Germline CDR1 MNHEY, CDR2 SVGEGT. The CDR3 runs 15 residues. V was cut by 7 bases and J by 2 bases, with 15 bases left in between. The CDR3 protein is CASTRRRDGNQPQHF. The CDR3 DNA follows: TGTGCCAGCACCCGACGACGGGATGGCAATCAGCCCCAGCATTTT.

This clonotype was counted many times. In DNA form, the CDR3 reads TGCAGTGCTAGGGCCAGGGGGGTTATGCGAAGTGAAAAACTGTTTTTT. Its translation is CSARARGVMRSEKLFF. This rearrangement joins TRBV20-1 to TRBJ1-4, with 7 bases that match TRBD1. Trimming took 3 bases from V and 7 from J; bases not matched to a gene: 14. Germline V CDR1 and CDR2: DFQATT, SNEGSKA (reference sequence). The CDR3 has 16 residues.

This clonotype was counted many times. V usage is TRBV6-5 and J usage is TRBJ1-6; a weak D match, TRBD1 (5 bases). The CDR3 has 17 residues. Germline V gene data show CDR1 as MNHEY and CDR2 as SVGAGI. Trimming took off 0 bases at V and 0 bases at J, with 9 bases between the two ends. The CDR3 loop is CASSYSGGGSYNSPLHF. The DNA for the CDR3 is TGTGCCAGCAGTTACTCGGGTGGGGGCTCCTATAATTCACCCCTCCACTTT.

The chain links TRBV7-2 to TRBJ2-3, with 11 nucleotides matching TRBD2. This CDR3 spans 16 amino acids. V trimming: 5 bases; J trimming: 8 bases; junction bases outside the gene matches: 12. Looked up from germline, CDR1 is SGHTA and CDR2 is FQGNSA. Here the CDR3 reads CASSRSSGGGRGTQYF. The CDR3 DNA reads as TGTGCCAGCAGCCGTAGTAGCGGGGGGGGGCGAGGTACGCAGTATTTT.

This clonotype was observed many times. The CDR3 DNA sequence: TGCGCCAGCAGCCGAGTAGCGGGGGGGCCGGCCAATGAGCAGTTCTTC. Translating gives CASSRVAGGPANEQFF. The chain uses TRBV4-3 and TRBJ2-1; 11 bases agree with TRBD2. The ends lost 4 bases at V and 6 bases at J; junction bases unmatched: 8. CDR1 LGHNA and CDR2 YSLEER come from the germline V gene. This CDR3 has 16 amino acids.

This clonotype was counted many times. The chain links TRBV27 to TRBJ2-5; the D is unclear. The length of the CDR3 is 13 residues. Germline CDR1 is MNHEY and CDR2 is SMNVEV (reference sequence). V dropped 4 bases and J dropped 8 bases, with 14 bases sitting between them. The CDR3, as DNA: TGTGCCAGCAGTTCATCCGGGCCAACCACCCAGTACTTC. This gives the protein CASSSSGPTTQYF.

Many counts were recorded for this clonotype. This rearrangement joins TRBV29-1 to TRBJ2-5; TRBD1 matches 7 bases. Germline loops: CDR1 SQVTM, CDR2 ANQGSEA. After removal of 7 bases from V and 5 bases from J, the junction contained 10 bases not matched to a gene. The CDR3 is made up of 13 amino acids. DNA for the CDR3: TGCAGCGAAGGGGGCGGAGAACGGGAGACCCAGTACTTC. It specifies CSEGGGERETQYF. Variable domain in full (rest from reference TRBV29-1 and TRBJ2-5): SAVISQKPSRDICQRGTSLTIQCQVDSQVTMMFWYRQQPGQSLTLIATANQGSEATYESGFVIDKFPISRPNLTFSTLTVSNMSPEDSSIYLCSEGGGERETQYFGPGTRLLVL.

CDR3 amino acids: CASSFSRNTGELFF. CDR3 sequence (DNA): TGTGCCAGCAGTTTCTCCAGGAACACCGGGGAGCTGTTTTTT. V usage is TRBV12-3 or TRBV12-4 and J usage is TRBJ2-2; no firm D call. The CDR3 contains 14 residues. Trimming cost V 3 bases and J 1 base, with 6 bases left between them.

This clonotype was picked up many times. The chain combines TRBV11-2 with TRBJ2-7; 12 positions agree with TRBD1. CDR1 is SGHAT and CDR2 is FQNNGV in the germline V gene. The CDR3 runs to 14 residues. Losses at the gene ends were 3 bases for V and 7 bases for J; bases not matched to a gene: 4. CDR3 residues: CASSLGQGASEQYF. CDR3 DNA sequence: TGTGCCAGCAGCTTGGGACAGGGGGCGAGTGAGCAGTACTTC.

This clonotype was counted at least ten times. This chain joins TRBV6-5 and TRBJ1-2; D is possibly TRBD1 (5 bases). CDR3 length: 16 residues. Trimming removed 0 bases at V and 4 bases at J, with 15 bases between. Germline V gene data show CDR1 as MNHEY and CDR2 as SVGAGI. The CDR3 here is CASSYSGQGSFYGYTF. The CDR3, as DNA: TGTGCCAGCAGTTACTCGGGGCAGGGTAGTTTCTATGGCTACACCTTC.

V gene TRBV5-5 combines with J gene TRBJ1-6; D possibly corresponds to TRBD1 (6 bases). Germline loops: CDR1 SGHKS, CDR2 YYEKEE (reference sequence). The CDR3 sequence is 14 residues long. Trimming stripped 3 bases from V and 5 bases from J, with 9 bases between. For the CDR3, the DNA is TGTGCCAGCAGCTCAGGGGCGGATAATTCACCCCTCCACTTT. Translated: CASSSGADNSPLHF. Full variable domain (missing parts from reference TRBV5-5 and TRBJ1-6): DAGVTQSPTHLIKTRGQQVTLRCSPISGHKSVSWYQQVLGQGPQFIFQYYEKEERGRGNFPDRFSARQFPNYSSELNVNALLLGDSALYLCASSSGADNSPLHFGNGTRLTVT.

This clonotype was observed many times. The V call is TRBV9, the J call TRBJ2-1; D perhaps matches TRBD2 (7 bases). The CDR3 has 15 residues. Trimming took off 0 bases at V and 4 bases at J, with 11 bases between the two ends. The germline V gene has CDR1 SGDLS and CDR2 YYNGEE. The CDR3 DNA follows: TGTGCCAGCAGCGTAGGAGGGGGGGGGTACAATGAGCAGTTCTTC. It specifies CASSVGGGGYNEQFF.

This clonotype was observed at least ten times. The chain links TRBV10-3 to TRBJ2-3; no definite D call. The germline CDR1 and CDR2 sequences are ENHRY and SYGVKD. The CDR3 extends over 14 amino acids. V lost 6 bases to trimming and J lost 4 bases, with 14 bases between them. The CDR3 DNA reads TGTGCCATCAGAGCAGGTGGTGGGGCAGATACGCAGTATTTT. Its translation is CAIRAGGGADTQYF.